This passage covers 25 T cell receptor beta chains from one sample sequenced in a study of blood T cell repertoires in COVID-19. The table came from immunoSEQ multiplex PCR; TCRdb's copy has only in-frame clones and leaves some out. Among fewer than 150,000 clones listed, approximately 87% were seen once. The sequenced material came from peripheral blood. These TCRs come from a woman aged 60 to 75 with acute or convalescent COVID-19.

The chain is built from TRBV12-2 and TRBJ2-1; TRBD2, the table's D call, lacks a check against the DNA. TRBV12-2 is shown as a pseudogene. The CDR3 loop spans 21 amino acids. The CDR3 coding sequence is TGTGCAAGTCGCCCGGACGTTCTGCTACTAGCGGGAGGGTTATCCTACAATGAGCAGTTCTTC. It translates to CASRPDVLLLAGGLSYNEQFF.

The chain couples TRBV18 to TRBJ1-4, with TRBD1 identical over 7 bases. Trimming cost V 5 bases and J 1 base; bases outside gene matches: 10. Germline CDR1 is KGHSH and CDR2 is LQKENI. This CDR3 comprises 17 residues. The CDR3 nucleotides read TGTGCCAGCTCAGAACGACCGGGACAGCAAACTAATGAAAAACTGTTTTTT. It translates to CASSERPGQQTNEKLFF.

This clone was recorded once. The J gene is TRBJ2-3, the V gene TRBV11-2; 14 bases line up with TRBD2. This CDR3 spans 17 amino acids. Germline CDR1 SGHAT, CDR2 FQNNGV. V shed 5 bases and J 7 bases; nucleotides not matched to a gene: 11. The CDR3 DNA follows: TGTGCCAGCAGCGATAGACTAGGACTAGCGGGAGGATATACGCAGTATTTT. This gives the protein CASSDRLGLAGGYTQYF.

The genes are TRBV9 and TRBJ2-3, with D possibly TRBD1 on 5 matching bases. V was clipped by 2 bases and J by 6 bases, with 10 bases between them. Germline values: CDR1 SGDLS, CDR2 YYNGEE. The length of the CDR3 is 13 residues. CDR3 DNA sequence: TGTGCCAGCAGCGTGCCGCAGGGCGATACGCAGTATTTT. Residues: CASSVPQGDTQYF.

J is TRBJ2-3 and V is TRBV29-1; D may be TRBD1 (5 bases). This CDR3 contains 13 residues. CDR1 and CDR2 (germline): SQVTM, ANQGSEA. Between the trimmed V and J ends, which lost 6 bases and 3 bases, there was a span of 13 bases. CDR3 sequence: CSVSQGQTDTQYF. In nucleotides, the CDR3 is TGCAGCGTCAGCCAGGGCCAAACAGATACGCAGTATTTT.

This clone occurred once. This chain links TRBV28 with TRBJ1-4, with TRBD1 matching over 7 bases. The CDR3 is 14 amino acids. Losses at the gene ends were 6 bases for V and 9 bases for J; bases not matched to a gene: 10. The germline CDR1 and CDR2 sequences are MDHEN and SYDVKM. The CDR3 DNA sequence: TGTGCCAGCAGCCTTACAGGGGACTCTCAAAAACTGTTTTTT. Residues: CASSLTGDSQKLFF.

V usage is TRBV29-1 and J usage is TRBJ2-1; 12 bases are a match to TRBD2. CDR1 and CDR2 from the germline V gene are SQVTM and ANQGSEA. Losses at the gene ends were 6 bases for V and 0 bases for J; bases not matched to a gene: 3. This CDR3 comprises 15 residues. The CDR3 here is CSVGLAGISYNEQFF. The CDR3 DNA sequence: TGCAGCGTGGGACTAGCGGGCATCTCCTACAATGAGCAGTTCTTC.

The CDR3 DNA is TGTGCCAGCTCACAAAACAGTGAAGAGACCCAGTACTTC. This sequence encodes CASSQNSEETQYF. This chain joins TRBV18 and TRBJ2-5; no firm D call. Germline CDR1 KGHSH, CDR2 LQKENI. The CDR3 has 13 residues. The ends were cut back, 4 bases at V and 3 bases at J, with 9 bases in the middle.

In its sample, this clone was seen a few times. The chain links TRBV29-1 to TRBJ1-1; TRBD1 might be the D (6 bases). The CDR3 length is 14 residues. Germline V gene lookup returns CDR1 SQVTM and CDR2 ANQGSEA. Trimming left V 7 bases short and J 1 base short, with 16 bases between. Here the CDR3 DNA reads TGCAGCGCCACCCCGGGGGGGGCGAACACTGAAGCTTTCTTT. Its protein product is CSATPGGANTEAFF.

The V and J genes are TRBV5-1 and TRBJ2-2, with TRBD1 identical over 9 bases. V dropped 10 bases and J dropped 2; count of bases not matched to a gene: 12. The CDR3 has 16 amino acids. The V gene's germline CDR1 is SGHRS and CDR2 YFSETQ. In DNA, the CDR3 is TGCGCCTGCACCGGAGGGACAGGGACTAACACCGGGGAGCTGTTTTTT. Translation gives CACTGGTGTNTGELFF.

The chain is built from TRBV27 and TRBJ2-6; no reliable D call. Trimming cost V 3 bases and J 0 bases, with 3 bases left between them. The CDR3 spans 14 residues. Germline V gene lookup returns CDR1 MNHEY and CDR2 SMNVEV (reference sequence). The CDR3 spells CASSFSSGANVLTF. The CDR3 DNA reads as TGTGCCAGCAGTTTCAGCTCTGGGGCCAACGTCCTGACTTTC.

This sequence joins TRBV19 and TRBJ1-6; D unresolved. Germline values: CDR1 LNHDA, CDR2 SQIVND (reference sequence). Trimming shortened V by 1 base and J by 5 bases, and 9 bases separated the two germline ends. The CDR3 is 15 amino acids. The CDR3 region has the DNA TGTGCCAGTAGTATAGGAGGCGGGAATAATTCACCCCTCCACTTT. Residues: CASSIGGGNNSPLHF.

The V and J genes are TRBV18 and TRBJ2-3; 7 bases fit TRBD2. V lost 4 bases, J lost 0 bases, and 4 bases stayed unmatched. Per germline, CDR1 KGHSH and CDR2 LQKENI. The CDR3 runs 15 residues. The CDR3 spells CASSLSSGSTDTQYF. CDR3 sequence (DNA): TGTGCCAGCTCACTTTCTAGCGGAAGCACAGATACGCAGTATTTT. Variable domain in full (rest from reference TRBV18 and TRBJ2-3): NAGVMQNPRHLVRRRGQEARLRCSPMKGHSHVYWYRQLPEEGLKFMVYLQKENIIDESGMPKERFSAEFPKEGPSILRIQQVVRGDSAAYFCASSLSSGSTDTQYFGPGTRLTVL.

V is TRBV14 and J is TRBJ2-1, with D possibly matching TRBD1 (6 bases). The CDR3 length is 15 residues. Trimming cost V 0 bases and J 12 bases, with 18 bases left between them. Germline V gives CDR1 SGHDN, CDR2 FVKESK. The CDR3 coding sequence is TGTGCCAGCAGCCAAGATTACAAAGGGGGAGAGGTGCAGTTCTTC. Amino acids: CASSQDYKGGEVQFF.

The chain links TRBV6-2 or TRBV6-3 to TRBJ2-6; 11 positions match TRBD2. Per germline, CDR1 MNHEY and CDR2 SVGEGT. The CDR3 has 18 residues. With 4 bases clipped from V and 1 base from J, the junction kept 6 bases outside the gene matches. The CDR3 bases are TGTGCCAGCAGTTTTTTAGCGGGAGGGCCTTCTGGGGCCAACGTCCTGACTTTC. Translating it yields CASSFLAGGPSGANVLTF.

The chain uses TRBV18 and TRBJ2-3, with 12 bases lining up with TRBD2. Per the germline V gene, CDR1 is KGHSH and CDR2 is LQKENI. CDR3 length: 16 residues. V was clipped by 5 bases and J by 3 bases; unmatched bases: 6. For the CDR3, the DNA is TGTGCCAGCTCAAAGACTAGCGGGAGTACAACAGATACGCAGTATTTT. Its translation: CASSKTSGSTTDTQYF.

This chain connects TRBV7-2 to TRBJ1-2, with D possibly matching TRBD1 (6 bases). V dropped 6 bases and J dropped 7 bases, with 18 bases sitting between them. Per germline, CDR1 SGHTA and CDR2 FQGNSA. The CDR3 runs to 14 residues. Written as DNA, the CDR3 is TGTGCCAGCAGTCAAACCCAGGGGTTGGGTGGCTACACCTTC. It codes for CASSQTQGLGGYTF.

The chain joins TRBV18 to TRBJ1-1; no clear D gene. There are 14 residues in the CDR3. Germline lookup yields CDR1 KGHSH and CDR2 LQKENI. V was trimmed by 2 bases and J by 1 base, leaving 8 bases between them. DNA of the CDR3: TGTGCCAGCTCACCAGCCTTAGCGAACACTGAAGCTTTCTTT. This encodes CASSPALANTEAFF.

The rearrangement uses TRBV7-2 and TRBJ2-3; TRBD2 aligns across 9 bases. Looked up from germline, CDR1 is SGHTA and CDR2 is FQGNSA. After removal of 4 bases from V and 3 bases from J, the junction contained 2 bases not matched to a gene. The CDR3 loop spans 14 amino acids. The CDR3 DNA is TGTGCCAGCAGCTATAGCGGGGGAACAGATACGCAGTATTTT. It yields the protein CASSYSGGTDTQYF. The complete variable domain, with remaining parts taken from reference TRBV7-2 and TRBJ2-3, reads GAGVSQSPSNKVTEKGKDVELRCDPISGHTALYWYRQSLGQGLEFLIYFQGNSAPDKSGLPSDRFSAERTGGSVSTLTIQRTQQEDSAVYLCASSYSGGTDTQYFGPGTRLTVL.

The chain employs TRBV3-1 (or the pseudogene TRBV3-2) and TRBJ2-6; D is unclear. Germline V CDR1 and CDR2: LGHDT, YNNKEL (reference sequence). CDR3 length: 18 amino acids. The ends were cut back, 1 base at V and 0 bases at J, with 13 bases in the middle. In DNA, the CDR3 is TGTGCCAGCAGCCAAGGGGCTTCGTTGAGCTCTGGGGCCAACGTCCTGACTTTC. It specifies CASSQGASLSSGANVLTF.

The genes are TRBV2 and TRBJ1-5; D perhaps matches TRBD1 (6 bases). V gave up 4 bases and J gave up 8 bases, with 15 bases separating them. In germline, CDR1 is SNHLY, CDR2 FYNNEI. CDR3 length: 14 amino acids. CDR3 coding DNA: TGTGCCAGCAGTGGCGGGGGCGTAATGAAGCCCCAGCATTTT. Its protein is CASSGGGVMKPQHF.

As to this clone: The same CDR3 arises from other DNA sequences in this sample as well. This chain joins TRBV28 and TRBJ1-5; D remains ambiguous. CDR3 size: 13 residues. Germline CDR1 MDHEN, CDR2 SYDVKM. Trimming stripped 5 bases from V and 5 bases from J, with 10 bases between. The CDR3 nucleotides read TGTGCCAGCAGTCCACCGGGATATCAGCCCCAGCATTTT. It specifies CASSPPGYQPQHF.

DNA for the CDR3: TGTGCCAGCAGTCACCGGGACAGCTACTATGGCTACACCTTC. Its protein product is CASSHRDSYYGYTF. The chain carries TRBV27 and TRBJ1-2, with TRBD1 matching 7 bases. The CDR3 contains 14 residues. With V trimmed by 5 bases and J by 3 bases, 6 bases remained unmatched. Germline-derived CDR1 and CDR2 are MNHEY and SMNVEV (reference sequence).

The chain combines TRBV6-4 with TRBJ2-1, with TRBD2 matching 13 bases. Looked up from germline, CDR1 is MRHNA and CDR2 is SNTAGT. The CDR3 runs 16 residues. V gave up 3 bases and J gave up 6 bases; unmatched junction bases: 5. The DNA of the CDR3 is TGTGCCAGCAGTGAAGAGGGACTAGCGGGGCCCAATGAGCAGTTCTTC. Its translation: CASSEEGLAGPNEQFF.

CDR3 DNA: TGTGCCAGCAGCCGAACCGGGACTAGCGCAGATACGCAGTATTTT. Translating it yields CASSRTGTSADTQYF. The chain joins TRBV11-3 to TRBJ2-3, with 10 nucleotides matching TRBD2. V gave up 5 bases and J gave up 4 bases; unmatched junction bases: 6. The CDR3 spans 15 residues. CDR1 is SGHNT and CDR2 is YENEEA in the germline V gene.